The clone carrying this T cell receptor beta chain was seen repeatedly, ten times or more. Its target is unknown. CDR3 length: 14 residues. Germline CDR1 is SGHDT and CDR2 is YYEEEE. V was clipped by 5 bases and J by 3 bases, with 11 bases between them. One entry per CDR3 protein, called by TCRdb with MiXCR from the 5' RACE reads. The data hold roughly 300,000 distinct CDR3 sequences, with 8% to 10% observed a single time. This record belongs to a study of T-cell memory formation after mild COVID-19. Study conclusions and caveats: Nothing showed for sure that second-wave clones peaking on day 37 were SARS-CoV-2 specific. Mostly located in CM and EM were contracting CD4+ clones, with contracting CD8+ clones located in EMRA.

The chain carries TRBV5-6 and TRBJ2-2; D unresolved. This TCR was recovered from a young man who had mild COVID-19 (a few samples of this study predate the infection). Cell type and time point are not known. The sample comprised PBMCs or a T cell subset sorted from them (not recorded which). The CDR3 here is CASSWALDTGELFF. In nucleotides, the CDR3 is TGTGCCAGCAGTTGGGCCCTAGACACCGGGGAGCTGTTTTTT.